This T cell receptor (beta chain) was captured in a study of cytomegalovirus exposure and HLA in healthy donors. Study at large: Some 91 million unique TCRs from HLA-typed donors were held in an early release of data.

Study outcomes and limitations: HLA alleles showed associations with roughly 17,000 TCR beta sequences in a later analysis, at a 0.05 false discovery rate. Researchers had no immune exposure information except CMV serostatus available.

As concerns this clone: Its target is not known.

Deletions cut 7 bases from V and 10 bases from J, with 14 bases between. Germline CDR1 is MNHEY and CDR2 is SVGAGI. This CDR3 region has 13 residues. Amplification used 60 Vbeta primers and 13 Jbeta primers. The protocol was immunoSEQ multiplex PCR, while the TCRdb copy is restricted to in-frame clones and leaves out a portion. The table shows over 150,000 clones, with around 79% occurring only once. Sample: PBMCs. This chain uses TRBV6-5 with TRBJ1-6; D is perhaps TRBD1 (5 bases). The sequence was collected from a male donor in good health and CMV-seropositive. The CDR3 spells CASTPQVRSPLHF. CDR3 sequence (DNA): TGTGCCAGCACTCCACAGGTCCGGTCACCCCTCCACTTT.